The next 6 T cell receptor beta chains were all read from a single sample in a study of cytomegalovirus exposure and HLA in healthy donors. Primers for the PCR totalled 60 Vbeta and 13 Jbeta. The data were produced by immunoSEQ multiplex PCR, yet TCRdb's version contains in-frame clones alone and is incomplete. The sample lists roughly 150,000 clones, around three quarters seen once, with around 1.5% in the top ten. The sequenced sample consisted of PBMCs. The source of these receptors is a man aged 35-49 years in good health and CMV-seronegative.

This chain connects TRBV18 to TRBJ2-1; 11 bases match TRBD2. The CDR3 totals 12 residues. CDR1 and CDR2 from the germline V gene are KGHSH and LQKENI. After removal of 4 bases from V and 12 bases from J, the junction contained 2 bases not matched to a gene. The CDR3 here is CASSLAGGGQFF. CDR3 bases: TGTGCCAGCTCACTAGCGGGAGGGGGGCAGTTCTTC. The variable domain in full, completed from reference TRBV18 and TRBJ2-1, reads NAGVMQNPRHLVRRRGQEARLRCSPMKGHSHVYWYRQLPEEGLKFMVYLQKENIIDESGMPKERFSAEFPKEGPSILRIQQVVRGDSAAYFCASSLAGGGQFFGPGTRLTVL.

Only one count was recorded for this clone. V usage is TRBV11-2 and J usage is TRBJ1-2; weak D call: TRBD1 (5 bases). Germline-derived CDR1 and CDR2 are SGHAT and FQNNGV. Trimming removed 7 bases at V and 8 bases at J, with 17 bases between. The CDR3 is 13 residues long. The CDR3 bases are TGTGCCAGCACCGGACCGGGGGTCGGCGGCTACACCTTC. Amino acids: CASTGPGVGGYTF.

This chain connects TRBV6-5 to TRBJ1-1, with no clear D. This CDR3 contains 15 residues. Germline V gene data show CDR1 as MNHEY and CDR2 as SVGAGI. Trimming pared 0 bases from V and 1 base from J, leaving 9 bases between. The CDR3 region has the DNA TGTGCCAGCAGTTACTCGAGCAGGAAGAACACTGAAGCTTTCTTT. It translates to CASSYSSRKNTEAFF.

The chain employs TRBV5-8 and TRBJ1-4; a possible D gene is TRBD1 (5 bases). The CDR3 has 17 amino acids. Trimming cost V 2 bases and J 8 bases, with 22 bases left between them. Germline CDR1 reads SGHTS; CDR2 reads YDEGEE. The CDR3 nucleotides are TGTGCCAGCAGCTTCGGGGGGGGGACTGAGTCCGGCGAAAAACTGTTTTTT. Its protein is CASSFGGGTESGEKLFF.

In DNA form, the CDR3 reads TGTGCCAGCAGGCCGGGACAGGGGTCCCTATTCTCCTACGAGCAGTACGTC. This encodes CASRPGQGSLFSYEQYV. The chain employs TRBV27 and TRBJ2-7, with TRBD1 identical over 10 bases. After removal of 6 bases from V and 0 bases from J, the junction contained 11 bases not matched to a gene. Germline V gives CDR1 MNHEY, CDR2 SMNVEV (reference sequence). This CDR3 is built from 17 residues.

The chain combines TRBV30 with TRBJ2-7; 8 bases fit TRBD1. Germline lookup yields CDR1 GTSNPN and CDR2 SVGIG (reference sequence). The trim removed 2 bases at V and 3 bases at J, leaving 9 bases unmatched. This CDR3 contains 15 residues. DNA for the CDR3: TGTGCCTGGAGTACCAAGACAGGGGCAATCTACGAGCAGTACTTC. Translated, it gives CAWSTKTGAIYEQYF.